The 25 T cell receptor beta chains in this list originate from one sample, sequenced in a study of blood T cell repertoires in COVID-19. Assay: immunoSEQ multiplex PCR; the TCRdb copy retains only in-frame clones and omits some. The sample shows roughly 30,000 clones, about two thirds of them seen only once. Sequencing input: peripheral blood. The receptors were sampled from a boy aged 2 to 9 with active or convalescent COVID-19.

To note about this clone: One end of the junction fails to match germline, which may point to a read error. The rearrangement joins TRBV7-7 to TRBJ2-2; 7 positions agree with TRBD1. The germline V gene has CDR1 SSHAT and CDR2 FNYEAQ (reference sequence). CDR3 length equals 14 residues. The CDR3, as DNA: TGTGCTAGCAGCTCAGACAGGGCGACCGGGGAGCTGTTTTTT. Protein product: CASSSDRATGELFF. Full variable domain (remainder filled in from reference TRBV7-7 and TRBJ2-2): GAGVSQSPRYKVTKRGQDVTLRCDPISSHATLYWYQQALGQGPEFLTYFNYEAQPDKSGLPSDRFSAERPEGSISTLTIQRTEQRDSAMYRCASSSDRATGELFFGEGSRLTVL.

This sequence joins TRBV29-1 and TRBJ2-1; D not resolved. V shed 4 bases and J shed 0 bases, with 16 bases lying between them. Germline CDR1 and CDR2: SQVTM and ANQGSEA. The CDR3 is made up of 16 amino acids. The CDR3 DNA sequence: TGCAGCGTTGTGTTTGTGGCGGCAATCTCCTACAATGAGCAGTTCTTC. As protein: CSVVFVAAISYNEQFF.

This rearrangement joins TRBV28 to TRBJ1-5; the match to TRBD1 covers 12 bases. The CDR3 consists of 17 residues. The germline gives CDR1 MDHEN, CDR2 SYDVKM. Trimming removed 3 bases from V and 7 bases from J; junction bases left unmatched: 10. The CDR3 region has the DNA TGTGCCAGCAGTTTTGTATTGGGACAGGGGGCGGGGCAGCCCCAGCATTTT. This codes for CASSFVLGQGAGQPQHF.

The V call is TRBV9, the J call TRBJ2-1; 7 bases are a match to TRBD1. Germline V lookup: CDR1 SGDLS, CDR2 YYNGEE. The V gene end was trimmed by 4 bases and the J gene end by 0 bases; junction bases not matched to a gene: 7. The CDR3 consists of 16 residues. The CDR3 region has the DNA TGTGCCAGCAGCCAACAGGGGCGCCGCTCCTACAATGAGCAGTTCTTC. Its translation: CASSQQGRRSYNEQFF.

The chain recombines TRBV13 with TRBJ2-3; 9 nucleotides align to TRBD2. The ends lost 3 bases at V and 11 bases at J; junction bases unmatched: 12. The CDR3 extends over 15 amino acids. The germline gives CDR1 PRHDT, CDR2 FYEKMQ (reference sequence). The CDR3 loop reads CASSFGLAGLEVQYF. Here the CDR3 DNA reads TGTGCCAGCAGCTTTGGTCTAGCGGGGCTCGAGGTGCAGTATTTT.

This chain joins TRBV7-2 and TRBJ2-1; TRBD2 aligns across 11 bases. The CDR3 runs to 19 residues. Germline CDR1 SGHTA, CDR2 FQGNSA. V trimming: 5 bases; J trimming: 3 bases; junction bases outside the gene matches: 15. The CDR3 nucleotides read TGTGCCAGCAGCCCGGGACTAGCGGTCCCGGGGAGGTACTACAATGAGCAGTTCTTC. Residues: CASSPGLAVPGRYYNEQFF.

The V gene is TRBV7-2, the J gene TRBJ2-1; 9 nucleotides line up with TRBD1. CDR3 length: 16 residues. Per the germline V gene, CDR1 is SGHTA and CDR2 is FQGNSA. J was trimmed by 8 bases and V by 8 bases; bases with no gene match: 16. The CDR3 here is CASAPYTGTGNHEQFF. The CDR3, as DNA: TGTGCCAGCGCACCCTACACCGGGACAGGGAACCATGAGCAGTTCTTC.

The chain uses TRBV15 and TRBJ2-1; the match to TRBD2 covers 7 bases. This CDR3 region has 20 residues. Germline assignment: CDR1 LNHNV and CDR2 YYDKDF (reference sequence). Germline trimming cut 1 base from V and 4 bases from J; bases unmatched to any gene: 19. The CDR3, as DNA: TGTGCCACCAGCAGAGGTAGACAGCCTGAGAGGGGACTACCGTACAATGAGCAGTTCTTC. The encoded protein is CATSRGRQPERGLPYNEQFF.

The V and J genes are TRBV4-1 and TRBJ1-1, with a tentative D call TRBD1 (6 bases). This CDR3 spans 15 amino acids. Trimming stripped 5 bases from V and 4 bases from J, with 17 bases between. Germline CDR1 reads MGHRA; CDR2 reads YSYEKL. The CDR3 here is CASSFPDRPSTEAFF. CDR3 coding DNA: TGCGCCAGCAGCTTCCCGGACAGACCCAGCACTGAAGCTTTCTTT.

The gene calls are TRBV5-4 and TRBJ1-2, with D possibly TRBD1 on 5 matching bases. Trimming pared 0 bases from V and 6 bases from J, leaving 6 bases between. This CDR3 contains 12 residues. Germline V CDR1 and CDR2: SGHNT, YYREEE (reference sequence). CDR3 amino acids: CASSLGGDGYTF. The CDR3 DNA reads as TGTGCCAGCAGCTTGGGGGGGGATGGCTACACCTTC.

V usage is TRBV7-2 and J usage is TRBJ2-7; D is possibly TRBD2 (6 bases). The CDR3 spans 19 residues. V gave up 1 base and J gave up 2 bases, with 24 bases separating them. Looked up from germline, CDR1 is SGHTA and CDR2 is FQGNSA. As DNA, the CDR3 is TGTGCCAGCAGCTTAGATGCGGGACTGGTACGAGGCCCTGCCTACGAGCAGTACTTC. Its protein product is CASSLDAGLVRGPAYEQYF.

The chain has TRBV6-1 and TRBJ2-7; TRBD1 aligns across 10 bases. Per the germline V gene, CDR1 is MNHNS and CDR2 is SASEGT. This CDR3 spans 13 amino acids. Trimming cost V 7 bases and J 9 bases; bases outside gene matches: 9. The CDR3 sequence is CASTPGQGFSQYF. For the CDR3, the DNA is TGTGCCAGCACTCCGGGACAGGGGTTTTCGCAGTACTTC.

This clone was counted a few times. This rearrangement joins TRBV6-6 to TRBJ2-4, with D tentatively TRBD1 (5 bases). Germline loops: CDR1 MNHNY, CDR2 SVGAGI (reference sequence). The CDR3 sequence is 12 residues long. V was trimmed by 10 bases and J by 6 bases, leaving 13 bases between them. For the CDR3, the DNA is TGTGCCACCACGCCCCAGGGAAACATTCAGTACTTC. Translating it yields CATTPQGNIQYF.

The chain carries TRBV4-3 and TRBJ2-1; 11 nucleotides align to TRBD2. V dropped 3 bases and J dropped 8; count of bases not matched to a gene: 12. The CDR3 has 17 amino acids. From germline, CDR1 is LGHNA and CDR2 YSLEER. This CDR3 is CASSQGGGTSGRYEQFF. CDR3 nucleotide sequence: TGCGCCAGCAGCCAGGGGGGAGGGACTAGCGGCAGATATGAGCAGTTCTTC.

The chain employs TRBV2 and TRBJ2-7; maybe TRBD2 (5 bases). Per the germline V gene, CDR1 is SNHLY and CDR2 is FYNNEI. V lost 6 bases and J lost 2, with 17 bases in between. CDR3 length: 15 residues. The CDR3 region is CASRDGRNIAYEQYF. CDR3 nucleotide sequence: TGTGCCAGCAGGGATGGGAGAAACATCGCCTACGAGCAGTACTTC.

This clone was counted between two and nine times. V usage is TRBV5-1 and J usage is TRBJ2-5; 8 bases match TRBD2. From germline, CDR1 is SGHRS and CDR2 YFSETQ. With 1 base clipped from V and 1 base from J, the junction kept 0 bases outside the gene matches. The CDR3 has 14 residues. As DNA, the CDR3 is TGCGCCAGCAGCTTGACTAGCGGCCAAGAGACCCAGTACTTC. It specifies CASSLTSGQETQYF.

This clone was seen only once. This chain joins TRBV19 and TRBJ1-1; TRBD1 agrees at 7 bases. Trimming removed 11 bases from V and 6 bases from J; junction bases left unmatched: 9. The CDR3 length is 12 residues. CDR1 is LNHDA and CDR2 is SQIVND in the germline V gene (reference sequence). CDR3 sequence reads: CACRGSGAEAFF. The DNA of the CDR3 is TGTGCCTGCAGGGGGTCCGGGGCTGAAGCTTTCTTT.

This chain connects TRBV7-9 to TRBJ1-5; 7 bases agree with TRBD1. The CDR3 contains 18 residues. V lost 1 base, J lost 5 bases, and 14 bases stayed unmatched. Germline assignment: CDR1 SEHNR and CDR2 FQNEAQ (reference sequence). CDR3 bases: TGTGCCAGCAGCTTAGGTCGGTCCCGGGACAGTATCGATCAGCCCCAGCATTTT. It is translated as CASSLGRSRDSIDQPQHF. The variable domain in full, with the rest retrieved from reference TRBV7-9 and TRBJ1-5, is DTGVSQNPRHKITKRGQNVTFRCDPISEHNRLYWYRQTLGQGPEFLTYFQNEAQLEKSRLLSDRFSAERPKGSFSTLEIQRTEQGDSAMYLCASSLGRSRDSIDQPQHFGDGTRLSIL.

The gene calls are TRBV7-9 and TRBJ2-4, with 8 bases lining up with TRBD1. After removal of 4 bases from V and 7 bases from J, the junction contained 3 bases not matched to a gene. The CDR3 length is 13 residues. The germline V gene has CDR1 SEHNR and CDR2 FQNEAQ (reference sequence). In DNA form, the CDR3 reads TGTGCCAGCAGCTCCGGACAGGGTAACATTCAGTACTTC. As protein: CASSSGQGNIQYF.

The chain combines TRBV4-3 with TRBJ2-1; D perhaps matches TRBD2 (6 bases). CDR1 is LGHNA and CDR2 is YSLEER in the germline V gene. This CDR3 is built from 17 residues. Trimming removed 0 bases at V and 3 bases at J, with 15 bases between. The CDR3: CASSQDGRDFVYNEQFF. CDR3 DNA sequence: TGCGCCAGCAGCCAAGATGGCCGGGACTTCGTCTACAATGAGCAGTTCTTC.

This sequence joins TRBV4-1 and TRBJ1-2; D gene unclear. Trimming cost V 1 base and J 0 bases, with 9 bases left between them. Germline V gene lookup returns CDR1 MGHRA and CDR2 YSYEKL. The CDR3 consists of 15 residues. This CDR3 is CASSQGQQTNYGYTF. CDR3 bases: TGCGCCAGCAGCCAAGGACAACAAACTAACTATGGCTACACCTTC.

The genes are TRBV5-5 and TRBJ2-7; D is possibly TRBD1 (6 bases). V lost 3 bases and J 3 bases, leaving 10 bases between the germline ends. The CDR3 spans 13 residues. In germline, CDR1 is SGHKS, CDR2 YYEKEE (reference sequence). CDR3 nucleotide sequence: TGTGCCAGCAGCTCCATAGGGGGCTACGAGCAGTACTTC. Its protein product is CASSSIGGYEQYF.

This chain joins TRBV27 and TRBJ1-5; 7 nucleotides match TRBD1. This CDR3 has 16 amino acids. CDR1 is MNHEY, CDR2 SMNVEV, per germline (reference sequence). The ends lost 5 bases at V and 2 bases at J; junction bases unmatched: 9. The CDR3 spells CASSETTGFGNQPQHF. The CDR3 region has the DNA TGTGCCAGCAGTGAGACGACAGGGTTTGGCAATCAGCCCCAGCATTTT.

V is TRBV14 and J is TRBJ2-5; maybe TRBD1 (5 bases). The CDR3 runs to 13 residues. The ends were cut back, 4 bases at V and 12 bases at J, with 18 bases in the middle. Germline V gives CDR1 SGHDN, CDR2 FVKESK. CDR3 in amino acids: CASSPQGKGFKYF. CDR3 bases: TGTGCCAGCAGCCCCCAGGGCAAGGGTTTTAAGTACTTC.

The V call is TRBV4-2, the J call TRBJ1-1; D remains unclear. V lost 1 base, J lost 8 bases, and 11 bases lay in between. This CDR3 spans 13 amino acids. The V gene's germline CDR1 is LGHNA and CDR2 YNFKEQ. The CDR3 loop is CASSQAGYIEAFF. The CDR3 bases are TGTGCCAGCAGCCAAGCAGGTTACATAGAAGCTTTCTTT.